Listed below are T cell receptor beta chains from one sample, sequenced in a study of naive and memory T cell subsets. One entry per CDR3 protein results from TCRdb running MiXCR on the UMI-ligation and nested PCR reads. The data show around 140,000 distinct CDR3 sequences, approximately 20% seen once. Sequencing was done on a sample of naive CD8+ T cells from blood. The receptors come from a human donor in good health. The conserved cysteine and the conserved F or W are not part of the CDR3 here.

>TRBV2|TRBJ2-7
ASSERVVYEQY
>TRBV29-1|TRBJ1-1
SVSAGRNEAF
>TRBV27|TRBJ2-2
ASEHAGELF
>TRBV6-6|TRBJ2-7
ASSYSVEGGDNYEQY
>TRBV15|TRBJ1-1
ATSRDSPGGLAEAF
>TRBV20-1|TRBJ2-3
SASSGPSGGSWFADTQY
>TRBV6-5|TRBJ1-2
ASSYSSTGRGGYT
>TRBV3-1|TRBJ1-1
ASSPLFQTGGTDTEAF
>TRBV9|TRBJ2-1
ASSVGESLAGGGF
>TRBV21-1|TRBJ2-7
ASSKGWFGFGYEQY
>TRBV15|TRBJ2-2
ATSRWEETNTGELF
>TRBV28|TRBJ2-3
ASSLDESDTQY
>TRBV7-9|TRBJ2-7
ASGWSGTGDEQY
>TRBV6-5|TRBJ2-3
ASSLAGVTDTQY
>TRBV4-1|TRBJ2-7
ASSQEVRVMDEQY
>TRBV4-1|TRBJ1-5
ASSQVGNQPQH
>TRBV11-3|TRBJ2-1
ASSLRGRNEQF
>TRBV5-1|TRBJ2-5
ASTKGVSQETQY
>TRBV6-5|TRBJ1-6
ASTHGVFGDSPLH
>TRBV19|TRBJ2-1
ASSPSTSEFRNEQF
>TRBV5-1|TRBJ2-1
ASSFRDSYNEQF
>TRBV12-3/TRBV12-4|TRBJ1-5
ASSFIEGEKPQH
>TRBV5-4|TRBJ2-1
ASSLWTYNEQF
>TRBV6-5|TRBJ2-5
ASSYSWGLETQY